This T cell receptor beta chain was observed in a study of spatial heterogeneity in lung cancer. Study-wide findings and caveats: The appearance of ubiquitous expanded tumor TCRs in blood was greater at resection than follow-up.

This CDR3 has 15 residues. Trimming took 3 bases from V and 3 from J; bases not matched to a gene: 5. Germline lookup yields CDR1 SNHLY and CDR2 FYNNEI. Time point meaning: sample taken at primary tumor resection. Frozen PBMC, nontumor lung or tumor provided whole RNA, which was sequenced unsorted. Using its own MiXCR run on the 5' RACE reads, TCRdb lists one record per CDR3 protein. The table lists tens of thousands of distinct CDR3 sequences, 10% to 15% of them singletons. There are many counts of this clonotype. Its antigen is still unknown. The source of this sequence is a male donor with early-stage non-small cell lung cancer. The V and J genes are TRBV2 and TRBJ1-5, with TRBD1 matching over 7 bases. Here the sequenced sample was PBMCs, taken at surgery. The CDR3 region is CASSDQGGNNQPQHF. The CDR3 bases are TGTGCCAGCAGTGACCAGGGGGGTAACAATCAGCCCCAGCATTTT.